The 24 T cell receptor beta chains listed next were all sequenced from one sample in a study of memory CD4+ T cells and cytomegalovirus serostatus. Single viable CD3+CD4+CD8-CD45RO+ cells were sorted as the memory CD4+ T cells. Some clones are missing from TCRdb's copy, which holds only in-frame ones; the method was immunoSEQ multiplex PCR. The sample shows tens of thousands of clones, roughly three quarters of them seen only once. What was sequenced was memory CD4+ T cells from blood. All receptors derive from an adult in good health and CMV-seronegative.

The chain carries TRBV5-1 and TRBJ1-4; no clear D. This CDR3 has 14 amino acids. Germline lookup yields CDR1 SGHRS and CDR2 YFSETQ. The V gene lost 6 bases and the J gene lost 5 bases, with 14 bases spanning the gap. This chain's CDR3 is CASTFRGRNEKLFF. The CDR3 coding sequence is TGCGCCAGCACCTTCCGCGGACGGAATGAAAAACTGTTTTTT.

J is TRBJ1-2 and V is TRBV19; TRBD1 matches at 8 bases. The ends lost 1 base at V and 4 bases at J; junction bases unmatched: 5. The CDR3 covers 15 residues. CDR1 LNHDA and CDR2 SQIVND come from the germline V gene (reference sequence). For the CDR3, the DNA is TGTGCCAGTAGTATAGCTACCGGGACAGGCTATGGCTACACCTTC. Translating gives CASSIATGTGYGYTF.

V is TRBV6-1 and J is TRBJ2-7; possibly TRBD1 or TRBD2 for D (5 bases each). This CDR3 has 12 residues. V was pared by 8 bases and J by 2 bases, with 10 bases between. Per germline, CDR1 MNHNS and CDR2 SASEGT. This chain's CDR3 is CASQGPTYEQYF. The CDR3 DNA is TGTGCCAGCCAGGGACCCACCTACGAGCAGTACTTC.

The V and J genes are TRBV7-2 and TRBJ2-5; D remains ambiguous. Trimming removed 2 bases from V and 5 bases from J, with 12 bases in between. CDR3 length equals 14 residues. Germline CDR1 SGHTA, CDR2 FQGNSA. Here the CDR3 DNA reads TGTGCCAGCAGCTTATTTACAAGATCGGAGACCCAGTACTTC. This encodes CASSLFTRSETQYF.

V usage is TRBV30 and J usage is TRBJ2-7; D is ambiguous. Trimming shortened V by 1 base and J by 6 bases, and 13 bases separated the two germline ends. From germline, CDR1 is GTSNPN and CDR2 SVGIG (reference sequence). The CDR3 contains 13 residues. CDR3 residues: CAWSATKRAEQYF. The CDR3 bases are TGTGCCTGGAGTGCTACGAAAAGGGCCGAGCAGTACTTC.

The chain combines TRBV11-3 with TRBJ2-5; possible D gene TRBD1, 5 bases. The assigned J gene may be wrong: the sequence end matches TRBJ2-7 better. Germline V gene sequence: CDR1 SGHNT, CDR2 YENEEA. The CDR3 is 13 amino acids. This CDR3 is CASSPRARGEQYF. In nucleotides, the CDR3 is TGTGCCAGCAGCCCTCGGGCTAGGGGCGAGCAGTACTTC.

This clone occurred once. The rearrangement uses TRBV9 and TRBJ2-1; 8 nucleotides agree with TRBD2. The CDR3 has 18 amino acids. After removal of 0 bases from V and 1 base from J, the junction contained 9 bases not matched to a gene. From germline, CDR1 is SGDLS and CDR2 YYNGEE. CDR3 sequence (DNA): TGTGCCAGCAGCGTAGTTCCGAGCGGGAGAGGGTCCTACAATGAGCAGTTCTTC. Translating gives CASSVVPSGRGSYNEQFF.

This clone appeared once. In nucleotides, the CDR3 is TGTGCCAGCAGCGGAAGACCGGGACTAGTATTCACCTACAATGAGCAGTTCTTC. Protein sequence: CASSGRPGLVFTYNEQFF. V is TRBV5-6 and J is TRBJ2-1; 8 bases align to TRBD2. The V and J ends lost 4 bases and 2 bases, in that order; junction bases with no gene match: 14. The length of the CDR3 is 18 residues. CDR1 is SGHDT, CDR2 YYEEEE, per germline.

This chain links TRBV5-1 with TRBJ1-4, with 7 bases aligning to TRBD1. Looked up from germline, CDR1 is SGHRS and CDR2 is YFSETQ. J gave up 5 bases and V 0 bases, and 1 base lay outside the gene matches. CDR3 length equals 14 residues. The CDR3: CASSLGQGNEKLFF. In DNA, the CDR3 is TGCGCCAGCAGCTTGGGACAGGGAAATGAAAAACTGTTTTTT.

The gene calls are TRBV7-9 and TRBJ2-3; D is unresolved. This CDR3 is 14 amino acids long. Trimming pared 7 bases from V and 2 bases from J, leaving 13 bases between. The germline V gene has CDR1 SEHNR and CDR2 FQNEAQ (reference sequence). The CDR3 nucleotides are TGTGCCAGCATGCTGAGAGGAGTCACAGATACGCAGTATTTT. Translated: CASMLRGVTDTQYF. Together with reference TRBV7-9 and TRBJ2-3, the CDR3 gives the full variable domain: DTGVSQNPRHKITKRGQNVTFRCDPISEHNRLYWYRQTLGQGPEFLTYFQNEAQLEKSRLLSDRFSAERPKGSFSTLEIQRTEQGDSAMYLCASMLRGVTDTQYFGPGTRLTVL.

The rearrangement links TRBV2 to TRBJ1-2; no clear D gene. Trimming removed 8 bases from V and 6 bases from J, with 7 bases in between. The CDR3 spans 10 residues. Germline lookup yields CDR1 SNHLY and CDR2 FYNNEI. The CDR3 sequence: CASATNGYTF. The CDR3 bases are TGTGCCAGCGCGACGAATGGCTACACCTTC.

V and J are TRBV19 and TRBJ2-7; 10 nucleotides agree with TRBD2. The V and J ends lost 3 bases and 5 bases, in that order; junction bases with no gene match: 7. The length of the CDR3 is 15 residues. Germline V gene sequence: CDR1 LNHDA, CDR2 SQIVND (reference sequence). This CDR3 reads CASSMASGRGDEQYF. The CDR3, as DNA: TGTGCCAGTAGTATGGCTAGCGGGAGAGGGGACGAGCAGTACTTC.

The rearrangement uses TRBV7-9 and TRBJ2-5, with D perhaps given as TRBD1 or TRBD2 (5 bases each). The J call may be incorrect, as the DNA end agrees better with TRBJ2-7. CDR1 and CDR2 (germline): SEHNR, FQNEAQ (reference sequence). This CDR3 contains 14 residues. CDR3 region: CASSLDGGNYEQYF. The CDR3 bases are TGTGCCAGCAGCTTAGATGGGGGAAACTACGAGCAGTACTTC.

This clone was detected only a few times. The genes are TRBV27 and TRBJ2-1, with TRBD2 matching over 13 bases. V gave up 3 bases and J gave up 1 base; unmatched junction bases: 6. Germline V lookup: CDR1 MNHEY, CDR2 SMNVEV (reference sequence). This CDR3 has 18 amino acids. As DNA, the CDR3 is TGTGCCAGCAGTTTCCGGGGACTAGCGGGACCTTCCTACAATGAGCAGTTCTTC. The encoded protein is CASSFRGLAGPSYNEQFF.

This clone has more than one count but fewer than ten. The rearrangement uses TRBV27 and TRBJ1-5; D uncertain. The CDR3 spans 14 residues. CDR1 MNHEY and CDR2 SMNVEV come from the germline V gene (reference sequence). V lost 4 bases and J lost 2, with 9 bases in between. CDR3 DNA sequence: TGTGCCAGCAGTTCCATAAATGGCAATCAGCCCCAGCATTTT. Translation: CASSSINGNQPQHF.

This clone was counted only a few times. V usage is TRBV4-2 and J usage is TRBJ1-6, with a weak D call TRBD1 (6 bases). Germline V CDR1 and CDR2: LGHNA, YNFKEQ. This CDR3 is 15 amino acids long. Trimming took 3 bases from V and 10 from J, leaving 16 bases between them. The CDR3 DNA sequence: TGTGCCAGCAGCCAGGGGGGCATGGGAATCTCACCCCTCCACTTT. Its translation: CASSQGGMGISPLHF.

This sequence joins TRBV11-3 and TRBJ2-5; tentative D call: TRBD2 (6 bases). The CDR3 is 16 residues long. V gave up 3 bases and J gave up 4 bases, with 18 bases separating them. Germline V gene lookup returns CDR1 SGHNT and CDR2 YENEEA. This CDR3 is CASSLGRGGTGETQYF. For the CDR3, the DNA is TGTGCCAGCAGCTTGGGCCGTGGAGGGACCGGAGAGACCCAGTACTTC. Variable domain in full (rest from reference TRBV11-3 and TRBJ2-5): EAGVVQSPRYKIIEKKQPVAFWCNPISGHNTLYWYLQNLGQGPELLIRYENEEAVDDSQLPKDRFSAERLKGVDSTLKIQPAELGDSAVYLCASSLGRGGTGETQYFGPGTRLLVL.

The chain combines TRBV4-1 with TRBJ2-7; 9 bases match TRBD2. Per germline, CDR1 MGHRA and CDR2 YSYEKL. Trimming took 2 bases from V and 3 from J; bases not matched to a gene: 8. CDR3 length: 16 residues. CDR3 protein: CASSQSKTSGFYEQYF. The CDR3 DNA sequence: TGCGCCAGCAGCCAATCTAAGACTAGCGGATTCTACGAGCAGTACTTC.

This chain connects TRBV29-1 to TRBJ1-1; D is perhaps TRBD1 (6 bases). Germline V gene lookup returns CDR1 SQVTM and CDR2 ANQGSEA. The V gene lost 6 bases and the J gene lost 0 bases, with 11 bases spanning the gap. This CDR3 is 13 amino acids long. The CDR3 reads CSVGATMNTEAFF. CDR3 nucleotides: TGCAGCGTGGGGGCCACTATGAACACTGAAGCTTTCTTT.

The chain is built from TRBV2 and TRBJ1-2; weak D call: TRBD1 (6 bases). With 6 bases removed from V and 4 bases from J, the gap between germline ends came to 12 bases. The germline V gene has CDR1 SNHLY and CDR2 FYNNEI. This CDR3 region has 13 residues. CDR3 residues: CASRAQGSYGYTF. In DNA, the CDR3 is TGTGCCAGCAGAGCACAGGGATCCTATGGCTACACCTTC.

This clone has more than one count but fewer than ten. The chain combines TRBV30 with TRBJ1-5; D unresolved. CDR1 GTSNPN and CDR2 SVGIG come from the germline V gene (reference sequence). Trimming stripped 5 bases from V and 0 bases from J, with 8 bases between. The CDR3 is 13 residues long. The CDR3 nucleotides are TGTGCCTGGGCCGCAGATAGCAATCAGCCCCAGCATTTT. Its protein is CAWAADSNQPQHF.

The V and J genes are TRBV29-1 and TRBJ1-6; a possible D gene is TRBD1 (5 bases). Germline CDR1 SQVTM, CDR2 ANQGSEA. There are 13 residues in the CDR3. V was clipped by 7 bases and J by 6 bases, with 13 bases between them. Here the CDR3 reads CSAKRGSNSPLHF. CDR3 sequence (DNA): TGCAGCGCCAAGCGGGGGTCTAATTCACCCCTCCACTTT.

V gene TRBV5-6 combines with J gene TRBJ1-5; D is possibly TRBD1 (5 bases). The germline V and J ends were trimmed by 4 bases and 6 bases, with 17 bases remaining between them. Germline CDR1 and CDR2: SGHDT and YYEEEE. This CDR3 has 15 residues. The DNA for the CDR3 is TGTGCCAGCAGCGAAATGGGACGGCCCCTTCAGCCCCAGCATTTT. Translation gives CASSEMGRPLQPQHF. The full variable domain, its missing parts supplied by reference TRBV5-6 and TRBJ1-5, is DAGVTQSPTHLIKTRGQQVTLRCSPKSGHDTVSWYQQALGQGPQFIFQYYEEEERQRGNFPDRFSGHQFPNYSSELNVNALLLGDSALYLCASSEMGRPLQPQHFGDGTRLSIL.

This clone came up once. This rearrangement joins TRBV6-5 to TRBJ1-2, with D maybe TRBD1 (5 bases). Germline V lookup: CDR1 MNHEY, CDR2 SVGAGI. CDR3 length: 13 residues. The V gene lost 6 bases and the J gene lost 6 bases, with 14 bases spanning the gap. CDR3 DNA: TGTGCCAGCAGGCGACCCGGGACCGATGGCTACACCTTC. It yields the protein CASRRPGTDGYTF.